This T cell receptor (beta chain) was retrieved from a study of vaccination effects on CD4 cells after COVID-19. Whole-study results and caveats: By a late point after vaccination, infection- and vaccine-induced clones had shrunk markedly through clonal contraction.

Profiled with immunoSEQ multiplex PCR; TCRdb holds only in-frame clones, not every one. The sample includes 35,000 to 45,000 clones, about 78% of them seen just once. Antigen-specific CD4+ T cells were expanded with viral peptide pools in the ViraFEST assay before sequencing. The culture ran for about 10 days, and then CD4+ T cells were isolated. The person acquired a PCR-confirmed SARS-CoV-2 infection between March and December 2020. This CDR3 has 16 amino acids. J lost 3 bases, V lost 5 bases, and 6 bases had no gene match. Germline CDR1 SNHLY, CDR2 FYNNEI. With respect to this clone: The antigen is undetermined.

The V and J genes are TRBV2 and TRBJ2-7; 14 bases agree with TRBD2. The receptor comes from a human donor who had a prior SARS-CoV-2 infection. The sample here was CD4+ T cells from PBMCs cultured with HCoV-NL63 spike peptides, taken before COVID-19 vaccination. The DNA of the CDR3 is TGTGCCAGCAGTCAGGGGACTAGCGGGAGCGGCTACGAGCAGTACTTC. Protein sequence: CASSQGTSGSGYEQYF.